The source of this T cell receptor (beta chain) is a study of radiation and T cells in renal cell carcinoma. Overall study results and limits: Top tumor clonotypes rose in blood 2 weeks post-radiation, then contracted.

Generated by immunoSEQ multiplex PCR, the TCRdb table keeps only in-frame clones and is missing some. The sample consists of 140,000 or so clones, about 86% of them appearing once. Time point here: blood 4 weeks post-SBRT, at nephrectomy. The treatment was: 15 Gy SBRT to primary tumor, nephrectomy 4 weeks later. Radiation-treated patients gave blood at baseline, week 2 and week 4. The patient's renal cell carcinoma had clear cell pathology. In germline, CDR1 is MNHNY, CDR2 SVGAGI (reference sequence). The V gene end was trimmed by 5 bases and the J gene end by 4 bases; junction bases not matched to a gene: 7. This CDR3 is 14 amino acids long. Note on this clone: Its antigen is unknown.

The V call is TRBV6-6, the J call TRBJ1-2; TRBD1 matches 7 bases. The specimen was blood, collected from a patient whose treatment included radiotherapy and nephrectomy. The origin of this receptor is a woman aged 45-65 years with renal cell carcinoma. The CDR3 DNA is TGTGCCAGCAGTCCGGGACAGCTATCCTATGGCTACACCTTC. Translating it yields CASSPGQLSYGYTF.